The next 4 T cell receptor beta chains were all read from a single sample in a study of CD8+CD57+ T cells in acquired aplastic anemia. Both TCR beta VDJ combination and CDR3 sequence profiling were carried out. Genomic DNA was the template for this profiling. MiXCR, run by TCRdb on the reads, gives a single entry per CDR3 protein. The data hold about 420,000 distinct CDR3 sequences, with 55% to 75% observed a single time. The sequenced material came from sorted CD4+, CD8+, or CD8+CD57+ T cells (not recorded which) from PBMCs. The receptors originated from a human donor in good health, serving as a control.

This clonotype was counted between two and nine times. The chain has TRBV7-2 and TRBJ2-7, with D hard to call. Per germline, CDR1 SGHTA and CDR2 FQGNSA. This CDR3 is built from 11 residues. Trimming shortened V by 5 bases and J by 5 bases, and 7 bases separated the two germline ends. The CDR3 region is CASSPYNEQYF. The CDR3 nucleotides are TGTGCCAGCAGCCCCTACAACGAGCAGTACTTC.

This chain connects TRBV7-2 to TRBJ1-2; no reliable D call. Between the trimmed V and J ends, which lost 11 bases and 2 bases, there was a span of 21 bases. Germline lookup yields CDR1 SGHTA and CDR2 FQGNSA. The CDR3 covers 15 residues. CDR3 loop: CAWRPPPTANYGYTF. Written as DNA, the CDR3 is TGTGCCTGGAGGCCACCTCCCACAGCGAACTATGGCTACACCTTC.

The V call is TRBV25-1, the J call TRBJ2-5; D might be TRBD1 (7 bases). The DNA end lines up better with TRBJ2-1; the J call may be wrong. This CDR3 has 15 residues. CDR1 is MGHDK, CDR2 SYGVNS, per germline. The CDR3 region has the DNA TGTGCCAGCAGTGCGGGAGACAGGGTGGAAGCGACCCAGTTCTTC. Translated, it gives CASSAGDRVEATQFF.

This clonotype was recorded many times. The V and J genes are TRBV20-1 and TRBJ2-3, with 8 bases identical to TRBD2. The V segment lost 4 bases and the J segment 2 bases; nucleotides outside the gene matches: 5. From germline, CDR1 is DFQATT and CDR2 SNEGSKA (reference sequence). The CDR3 sequence is 14 residues long. CDR3 residues: CSATTSGTTDTQYF. The CDR3 region has the DNA TGCAGTGCTACCACTAGCGGCACCACAGATACGCAGTATTTT.